This T cell receptor (beta chain) was observed in a study of siplizumab effects on memory and regulatory T cells. This clone occurred once. Its antigen is as yet unknown. Whole-study results and caveats: Proof of suppressive function in proliferating Tregs from siplizumab cultures was not established. Most alloreactive clones went unmapped to unstimulated subsets; only a minor fraction mapped. About 75-97% of proliferating CD4+ or CD8+ clones had no assignable naive or memory phenotype.

This CDR3 region has 14 residues. From germline, CDR1 is MNHNS and CDR2 SASEGT. The V gene lost 4 bases and the J gene lost 2 bases, with 12 bases spanning the gap. The method was immunoSEQ multiplex PCR; TCRdb's version includes in-frame clones alone and lacks a portion of them. This sample has roughly 50,000 clones; about 93% occur once, and the top ten carry 15% to 20%. The sequencing sample was made of CD8+ T cells sorted from blood. This sequence joins TRBV6-1 and TRBJ2-7; D tentatively reads TRBD1 or TRBD2 (5 bases each). The clonotype comes from a human donor in good health. The CDR3 coding sequence is TGTGCCAGCAGTGCCGGGGACGGAGCCTACGAGCAGTACTTC. Translating it yields CASSAGDGAYEQYF.